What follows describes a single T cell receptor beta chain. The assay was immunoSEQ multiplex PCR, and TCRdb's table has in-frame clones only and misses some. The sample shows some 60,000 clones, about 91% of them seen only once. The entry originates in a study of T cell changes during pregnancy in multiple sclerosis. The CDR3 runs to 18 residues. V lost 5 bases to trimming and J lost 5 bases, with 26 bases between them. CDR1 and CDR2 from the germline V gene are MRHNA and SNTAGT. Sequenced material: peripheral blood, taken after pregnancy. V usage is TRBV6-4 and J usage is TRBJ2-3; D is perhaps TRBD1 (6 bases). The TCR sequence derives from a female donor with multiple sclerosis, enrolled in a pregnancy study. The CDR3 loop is CASSLNPGQTLVGDTQYF. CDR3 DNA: TGTGCCAGCAGTCTCAACCCGGGACAAACTCTGGTGGGAGATACGCAGTATTTT.